This T cell receptor beta chain emerged from a study of T cells in women clearing cervical HPV infection. Data came from immunoSEQ multiplex PCR; TCRdb stores just in-frame clones and leaves some out. This listing includes about 19,000 clones. Germline assignment: CDR1 DFQATT and CDR2 SNEGSKA (reference sequence). This CDR3 region has 12 residues. With regard to this clone: The read ends 3 residues before the CDR3 terminus; that terminus is restored from the germline J gene.

This chain connects TRBV20-1 to TRBJ1-6, with D hard to call. The sample consisted of blood buffy coat. This clonotype was obtained from a woman between 18 and 70 years old with a cervical HPV16 infection that either progressed to CIN3+ or cleared (not recorded which). Incomplete CDR3 DNA: TGCAGTGCTAGGCGGGGAGACGGGTCC. It encodes CSARRGDGS. In full, the CDR3 is CSARRGDGSLHF.